These 9 T cell receptor beta chains were sequenced from one sample in a study of T-cell memory formation after mild COVID-19. TCRdb recomputed calls from the 5' RACE reads with MiXCR, one row per CDR3 protein. The sample comprises about 50,000 distinct CDR3 sequences, roughly a tenth of which are singletons, and approximately 12% rests with the top ten. The sample was PBMCs or a T cell subset sorted from them (not recorded which). All receptors come from an adult woman who had mild COVID-19 (a few samples of this study predate the infection). Cell type and time point are not known.

The sample holds many counts of this clonotype. The chain uses TRBV7-9 and TRBJ2-2; D is possibly TRBD2 (6 bases). The CDR3 runs 15 residues. V gave up 5 bases and J gave up 2 bases, with 12 bases separating them. The germline CDR1 and CDR2 sequences are SEHNR and FQNEAQ (reference sequence). CDR3 amino acids: CASSNPSANTGELFF. The CDR3 nucleotides read TGTGCCAGCAGCAACCCTAGCGCTAACACCGGGGAGCTGTTTTTT.

The chain has TRBV20-1 and TRBJ1-1, with D tentatively TRBD1 (5 bases). The V gene's germline CDR1 is DFQATT and CDR2 SNEGSKA (reference sequence). This CDR3 is built from 13 residues. The V end lost 1 base, the J end lost 3 bases, and 9 bases lay between the germline ends. This CDR3 is CSARVRGDTEAFF. In DNA, the CDR3 is TGCAGTGCTAGAGTGCGGGGGGACACTGAAGCTTTCTTT.

The chain is built from TRBV7-8 and TRBJ1-5; no reliable D call. From germline, CDR1 is SGHVS and CDR2 FQNEAQ. V lost 3 bases and J 4 bases, leaving 10 bases between the germline ends. The CDR3 is 14 residues long. The CDR3 reads CASSFDTGNQPQHF. The CDR3 DNA reads TGTGCCAGCAGCTTCGACACGGGGAATCAGCCCCAGCATTTT.

This clonotype was counted only a few times. The chain's CDR3 is CASSSGQGNTIYF. The CDR3 DNA sequence: TGCGCCAGCAGCTCGGGACAGGGAAACACCATATATTTT. J is TRBJ1-3 and V is TRBV5-1; 7 bases line up with TRBD1. J gave up 4 bases and V 3 bases, and 1 base lay outside the gene matches. The CDR3 covers 13 residues. Germline V gives CDR1 SGHRS, CDR2 YFSETQ.

Sample share makes this clonotype medium-sized. CDR3 protein: CASNVGEDYYEQYF. The CDR3 DNA reads as TGTGCCAGCAACGTTGGGGAGGATTACTACGAGCAGTACTTC. This chain joins TRBV7-8 and TRBJ2-7, with D maybe TRBD2 (6 bases). V was shortened by 7 bases and J by 3 bases, with 16 bases between the two germline ends. Germline CDR1 and CDR2: SGHVS and FQNEAQ. This CDR3 has 14 amino acids.

CDR3 amino acids: CASSNPGTGMSDTQYF. The CDR3, as DNA: TGTGCCAGCAGTAATCCCGGGACAGGGATGTCAGATACGCAGTATTTT. The rearrangement links TRBV25-1 to TRBJ2-3, with 9 bases aligning to TRBD1. V shed 5 bases, J shed 4 bases, and the junction held 10 bases outside the gene matches. The germline gives CDR1 MGHDK, CDR2 SYGVNS. This CDR3 has 16 amino acids.

At least ten counts were recorded for this clonotype. This sequence joins TRBV12-3 or TRBV12-4 and TRBJ2-3; TRBD1 aligns across 8 bases. This CDR3 is built from 15 residues. V dropped 5 bases and J dropped 1; count of bases not matched to a gene: 5. The CDR3 protein is CASSQQGVGTDTQYF. DNA for the CDR3: TGTGCCAGCAGTCAACAGGGGGTGGGCACAGATACGCAGTATTTT.

Only a few counts were recorded for this clonotype. The chain is built from TRBV6-1 and TRBJ1-2; TRBD1 matches at 7 bases. From germline, CDR1 is MNHNS and CDR2 SASEGT. With 2 bases clipped from V and 5 bases from J, the junction kept 2 bases outside the gene matches. The CDR3 totals 13 residues. CDR3 sequence: CASSETTGYGYTF. The CDR3 DNA reads TGTGCCAGCAGTGAAACGACAGGGTATGGCTACACCTTC.

CDR3 bases: TGTGCCAGCAGTTACGTGCCCCGGGCAGGGGAGACCCAGTACTTC. It specifies CASSYVPRAGETQYF. The chain is built from TRBV6-5 and TRBJ2-5; possibly TRBD1 for D (5 bases). The V gene lost 2 bases and the J gene lost 5 bases, with 15 bases spanning the gap. The V gene's germline CDR1 is MNHEY and CDR2 SVGAGI. The CDR3 has 15 residues.